This T cell receptor (beta chain) was captured by sequencing in a study of cytomegalovirus exposure and HLA in healthy donors. With 60 Vbeta and 13 Jbeta primers, the PCR was carried out. In the source study's methods: In a later analysis, 8.5 million to 14 million of tens of millions of unique beta chains occurred in at least two donors. Sequenced by immunoSEQ multiplex PCR; TCRdb stores in-frame clones only, minus some. V, J and clone size are those of that table, while D and trimming were read from the DNA. Of 130,000 or so clones in the sample, more than 75% were seen once. A remark on this clone: Antigen: not known.

V was cut by 2 bases and J by 1 base, with 7 bases left in between. The CDR3 is made up of 15 amino acids. CDR1 SGHRS and CDR2 YFSETQ come from the germline V gene. General study results and limits: The authors later linked a missense DCLRE1C variant to TCR beta V- and J-gene trimming. Listed as cytomegalovirus-associated were over 150 TCR beta chains. In the analysis, some V segments, TRBV6-2 and TRBV6-3 included, were excluded as indistinguishable.

The V and J genes are TRBV5-1 and TRBJ2-6; no clear D gene. The TCR comes from a woman aged 45-65 years in good health and CMV-seropositive. The material sequenced was PBMCs. The CDR3 protein is CASSFRPSGANVLTF. CDR3 DNA: TGCGCCAGCAGCTTCAGGCCTTCTGGGGCCAACGTCCTGACTTTC.